This is a list of T cell receptor beta chains from one sample in a study of T cells in Graves' hyperthyroidism and ophthalmopathy. Each CDR3 protein gets one entry after TCRdb re-called the multiplex PCR reads with MiXCR. This sample has 490,000 or so distinct CDR3 sequences; approximately 16% occur once, and the top ten carry over 25%. The sample consisted of blood. These receptors all come from a woman in her twenties or thirties with Graves' ophthalmopathy. CDR3s include the opening cysteine and the closing phenylalanine or tryptophan.

j_gene: TRBJ2-1
v_gene: TRBV20-1
CDR3aa: CSASLSGQVDNEQFF

j_gene: TRBJ1-5
v_gene: TRBV5-1
CDR3aa: CASSLGTSRDQPQHF

j_gene: TRBJ1-1
v_gene: TRBV7-8
CDR3aa: CASSLERADTEAFF

j_gene: TRBJ1-2
v_gene: TRBV27
CDR3aa: CASSLLSGRGYTF

j_gene: TRBJ2-2
v_gene: TRBV19
CDR3aa: CASSTWTDHTGELFF

j_gene: TRBJ2-5
v_gene: TRBV4-1
CDR3aa: CASSQVISTTGETQYF

j_gene: TRBJ2-3
v_gene: TRBV28
CDR3aa: CASSFAGGGDTQYF

j_gene: TRBJ2-3
v_gene: TRBV4-1
CDR3aa: CASSQEDSGSTDTQYF

j_gene: TRBJ1-3
v_gene: TRBV7-2
CDR3aa: CASSLVGDSGNTIYF

j_gene: TRBJ2-7
v_gene: TRBV12-3/TRBV12-4
CDR3aa: CASSPRVGLSYEQYF

j_gene: TRBJ1-2
v_gene: TRBV6-1
CDR3aa: CASTYSYGYTF

j_gene: TRBJ2-7
v_gene: TRBV6-1
CDR3aa: CASNFDPGGYEQYF

j_gene: TRBJ1-3
v_gene: TRBV5-6
CDR3aa: CASSFTTAGGNTIYF

j_gene: TRBJ1-1
v_gene: TRBV25-1
CDR3aa: CASSEGRGRDTEAFF

j_gene: TRBJ2-7
v_gene: TRBV27
CDR3aa: CASSYVPLGSEQYF

j_gene: TRBJ2-1
v_gene: TRBV7-9
CDR3aa: CASSPGLFNEQFF

j_gene: NA
v_gene: TRBV6-1
CDR3aa: CASSPSGTPNTGAFF